Each of the 27 T cell receptor beta chains below was sequenced from the same sample in a study of PD-L1 blockade in urothelial cancer. The table came from immunoSEQ multiplex PCR; TCRdb's copy has only in-frame clones and leaves some out. Seen here are fewer than 90,000 clones, under 95% observed once, and the top ten hold about 0.87%. Documented time point: peripheral blood 6 weeks after treatment start. The sequences come from PBMCs, collected around atezolizumab (anti-PD-L1) treatment. Every receptor here comes from an elderly woman with urothelial cancer.

The chain combines TRBV13 with TRBJ1-3, with a tentative D call TRBD1 (5 bases). Germline V gene lookup returns CDR1 PRHDT and CDR2 FYEKMQ (reference sequence). Trimming took off 3 bases at V and 4 bases at J, with 16 bases between the two ends. The CDR3 runs 16 residues. In DNA form, the CDR3 reads TGTGCCAGCAGCTTCAGGGCAGGGCGTTGGGGAAACACCATATATTTT. Its protein product is CASSFRAGRWGNTIYF.

This clone was found a few times. The rearrangement links TRBV21-1 to TRBJ1-5; the DNA was not used to check the table's D call, TRBD1. TRBV21-1 is labeled a pseudogene. CDR3 length equals 14 residues. The CDR3 loop is CASSATGLGQPQHF. CDR3 DNA sequence: TGTGCCAGCAGCGCCACAGGGTTGGGTCAGCCCCAGCATTTT.

The rearrangement links TRBV23-1 to TRBJ1-1; tentative D call: TRBD1 (5 bases). TRBV23-1 counts as an open reading frame of uncertain function. The V and J ends lost 0 bases and 4 bases respectively, with 12 bases between them. This CDR3 is built from 15 residues. The CDR3 nucleotides are TGCGCCAGCAGTCAATCGAGGCAGGGATCCACTGAAGCTTTCTTT. Translated: CASSQSRQGSTEAFF.

The J gene is TRBJ2-7, the V gene TRBV14, with TRBD1 matching 9 bases. J gave up 6 bases and V 2 bases, and 5 bases lay outside the gene matches. Germline V gene data show CDR1 as SGHDN and CDR2 as FVKESK. The CDR3 consists of 14 residues. CDR3 residues: CASSQLDRGGEQYF. DNA of the CDR3: TGTGCCAGCAGCCAACTGGACAGGGGTGGCGAGCAGTACTTC.

The chain joins TRBV19 to TRBJ2-7; TRBD2 agrees at 8 bases. The J segment lost 3 bases and the V segment lost 6 bases, leaving 4 bases of the junction unmatched. CDR1 and CDR2 (germline): LNHDA, SQIVND (reference sequence). CDR3 length: 13 residues. The chain's CDR3 is CASSLAGLYEQYF. Here the CDR3 DNA reads TGTGCCAGTAGCCTAGCGGGCCTCTACGAGCAGTACTTC.

The J gene is TRBJ1-1, the V gene TRBV19, with unresolved D. Germline V gene data show CDR1 as LNHDA and CDR2 as SQIVND (reference sequence). V lost 3 bases and J 4 bases, leaving 12 bases between the germline ends. The CDR3 runs to 14 residues. CDR3 protein: CASSMERMSTEAFF. The CDR3 nucleotides read TGTGCCAGTAGTATGGAGAGAATGAGCACTGAAGCTTTCTTT.

V usage is TRBV28 and J usage is TRBJ1-2; D unresolved. Germline V gene lookup returns CDR1 MDHEN and CDR2 SYDVKM. V dropped 6 bases and J dropped 2 bases, with 13 bases sitting between them. The CDR3 totals 14 residues. CDR3 sequence reads: CASSPLGVNYGYTF. The CDR3 DNA reads as TGTGCCAGCAGCCCGCTGGGAGTAAACTATGGCTACACCTTC.

This chain uses TRBV6-1 with TRBJ1-1, with 7 positions matching TRBD1. The trim removed 6 bases at V and 4 bases at J, leaving 8 bases unmatched. This CDR3 is built from 14 residues. Germline CDR1 reads MNHNS; CDR2 reads SASEGT. In DNA, the CDR3 is TGTGCCAGCAGGCAACAGGGGAGCCGCACTGAAGCTTTCTTT. Translated: CASRQQGSRTEAFF.

The rearrangement joins TRBV7-9 to TRBJ2-7, with 9 bases aligning to TRBD1. Trimming cost V 4 bases and J 12 bases; bases outside gene matches: 4. The length of the CDR3 is 11 residues. Per the germline V gene, CDR1 is SEHNR and CDR2 is FQNEAQ (reference sequence). CDR3 residues: CASSWTGEWYF. The DNA for the CDR3 is TGTGCCAGCAGCTGGACAGGGGAGTGGTACTTC.

The rearrangement uses TRBV5-1 and TRBJ1-1, with 9 bases identical to TRBD1. The junction had 6 bases not matched to a gene; V was cut back by 5 bases and J by 4 bases. The CDR3 is 14 residues long. Germline V gene data show CDR1 as SGHRS and CDR2 as YFSETQ. The CDR3 reads CASSWTGAITEAFF. For the CDR3, the DNA is TGCGCCAGCAGTTGGACAGGGGCGATCACTGAAGCTTTCTTT.

This clone appeared a single time. J is TRBJ1-1 and V is TRBV4-2; D is perhaps TRBD1 (6 bases). Germline V lookup: CDR1 LGHNA, CDR2 YNFKEQ. Trimming removed 4 bases at V and 0 bases at J, with 18 bases between. The CDR3 covers 17 residues. This CDR3 reads CASSLKGGGELNTEAFF. The CDR3 DNA sequence: TGTGCCAGCAGCCTAAAAGGGGGGGGCGAGCTGAACACTGAAGCTTTCTTT.

The J gene is TRBJ1-1, the V gene TRBV7-2; D is unclear. V gave up 6 bases and J gave up 6 bases, with 17 bases separating them. Germline CDR1 and CDR2: SGHTA and FQGNSA. This CDR3 has 14 residues. The CDR3 nucleotides read TGTGCCAGCAGGCCTCCCGGACTTCAGTCTGAAGCTTTCTTT. This sequence encodes CASRPPGLQSEAFF.

The V call is TRBV6-5, the J call TRBJ2-1, with TRBD2 matching over 7 bases. This CDR3 contains 14 residues. Trimming at V came to 6 bases and at J to 9 bases, leaving 11 bases not matched to a gene. CDR1 and CDR2 from the germline V gene are MNHEY and SVGAGI. The CDR3 loop is CASRTTGGTGEQFF. The CDR3 DNA reads as TGTGCCAGCAGAACAACGGGGGGTACGGGTGAGCAGTTCTTC.

The rearrangement uses TRBV18 and TRBJ2-7; a weak D match, TRBD2 (7 bases). Germline V gene lookup returns CDR1 KGHSH and CDR2 LQKENI. V lost 3 bases, J lost 5 bases, and 23 bases lay in between. This CDR3 comprises 17 residues. The CDR3 nucleotides read TGTGCCAGCTCACCCCCGACCGGGGGGCAGCGGGGAGACGAGCAGTACTTC. It translates to CASSPPTGGQRGDEQYF.

The chain uses TRBV25-1 and TRBJ2-1; TRBD2 matches 7 bases. Looked up from germline, CDR1 is MGHDK and CDR2 is SYGVNS. J gave up 8 bases and V 2 bases, and 15 bases lay outside the gene matches. This CDR3 comprises 17 residues. CDR3: CASSERVFSGRADEQFF. The CDR3 DNA follows: TGTGCCAGCAGTGAACGGGTCTTTAGTGGGAGGGCCGATGAGCAGTTCTTC. Together with reference TRBV25-1 and TRBJ2-1, the CDR3 gives the full variable domain: EADIYQTPRYLVIGTGKKITLECSQTMGHDKMYWYQQDPGMELHLIHYSYGVNSTEKGDLSSESTVSRIRTEHFPLTLESARPSHTSQYLCASSERVFSGRADEQFFGPGTRLTVL.

In this sample, this clone turned up a few times. The J gene is TRBJ2-3, the V gene TRBV19; possibly TRBD1 for D (5 bases). Germline V gene data show CDR1 as LNHDA and CDR2 as SQIVND (reference sequence). Trimming removed 5 bases from V and 5 bases from J, with 11 bases in between. The CDR3 is 13 residues long. The CDR3 DNA is TGTGCCAGTAGTCCCCAGGGTATAGATACGCAGTATTTT. This translates into CASSPQGIDTQYF. The whole variable domain, filled in from reference TRBV19 and TRBJ2-3, reads DGGITQSPKYLFRKEGQNVTLSCEQNLNHDAMYWYRQDPGQGLRLIYYSQIVNDFQKGDIAEGYSVSREKKESFPLTVTSAQKNPTAFYLCASSPQGIDTQYFGPGTRLTVL.

This clone was detected only once. The chain recombines TRBV10-2 with TRBJ2-1, with a possible D match to TRBD1 (6 bases). Trimming cost V 6 bases and J 9 bases, with 12 bases left between them. Germline-derived CDR1 and CDR2 are WSHSY and SAAADI. The CDR3 runs to 12 residues. CDR3 in amino acids: CASRAGQLEQFF. CDR3 DNA sequence: TGCGCCAGCAGAGCTGGACAGCTTGAGCAGTTCTTC.

This chain links TRBV19 with TRBJ1-3; the match to TRBD1 covers 9 bases. This CDR3 has 14 amino acids. Trimming cost V 10 bases and J 7 bases; bases outside gene matches: 11. CDR1 and CDR2 from the germline V gene are LNHDA and SQIVND (reference sequence). The CDR3 loop is CATNGGQGRNTIYF. CDR3 bases: TGTGCCACAAACGGGGGACAGGGACGGAACACCATATATTTT.

DNA for the CDR3: TGCGCCAGCAGTGAGTCGACTGGTAAGAACACTGAAGCTTTCTTT. Residues: CASSESTGKNTEAFF. The J gene is TRBJ1-1, the V gene TRBV10-1, with D hard to call. Germline assignment: CDR1 WNHNN and CDR2 SYGVQD (reference sequence). The CDR3 is made up of 15 amino acids. Between the trimmed V and J ends, which lost 0 bases and 1 base, there was a span of 9 bases.

The gene calls are TRBV7-8 and TRBJ2-7, with 7 bases aligning to TRBD2. V lost 4 bases, J lost 4 bases, and 7 bases stayed unmatched. Germline V gene data show CDR1 as SGHVS and CDR2 as FQNEAQ. The CDR3 runs 14 residues. The CDR3 region is CASSSLASGYEQYF. DNA of the CDR3: TGTGCCAGCAGCTCCCTAGCTAGCGGATACGAGCAGTACTTC.

The chain joins TRBV7-3 to TRBJ2-1; 8 nucleotides line up with TRBD2. This CDR3 spans 13 amino acids. CDR1 SGHTA and CDR2 FQGTGA come from the germline V gene. The junction had 6 bases not matched to a gene; V was cut back by 5 bases and J by 9 bases. The CDR3 loop is CASSLSSGGEQFF. CDR3 coding DNA: TGTGCCAGCAGCCTTTCCAGCGGGGGTGAGCAGTTCTTC.

The chain joins TRBV27 to TRBJ2-7; weak D call: TRBD1 (5 bases). Germline CDR1 and CDR2: MNHEY and SMNVEV (reference sequence). The CDR3 runs 15 residues. V shed 4 bases and J shed 1 base, with 14 bases lying between them. The CDR3 here is CASSSRGAGSYEQYF. CDR3 DNA: TGTGCCAGCAGTTCTCGTGGGGCAGGATCCTACGAGCAGTACTTC.

The rearrangement joins TRBV9 to TRBJ1-2; 7 bases line up with TRBD1. The CDR3 has 13 amino acids. V shed 5 bases, J shed 5 bases, and the junction held 6 bases outside the gene matches. Germline V gene data show CDR1 as SGDLS and CDR2 as YYNGEE. CDR3 in amino acids: CASSPSTGYGYTF. The CDR3 DNA sequence: TGTGCCAGCAGTCCCTCGACAGGGTATGGCTACACCTTC.

CDR3 sequence: CASSLAGGVSQPQHF. The CDR3 region has the DNA TGCGCCAGCAGCTTGGCCGGGGGGGTGAGTCAGCCCCAGCATTTT. V is TRBV5-1 and J is TRBJ1-5; D is perhaps TRBD1 (5 bases). V was trimmed by 0 bases and J by 6 bases, leaving 13 bases between them. There are 15 residues in the CDR3. Germline V gives CDR1 SGHRS, CDR2 YFSETQ.

The count of this clone is one. This rearrangement joins TRBV7-9 to TRBJ2-7, with D unclear. Germline values: CDR1 SEHNR, CDR2 FQNEAQ (reference sequence). The CDR3 sequence is 13 residues long. V was trimmed by 3 bases and J by 5 bases, leaving 11 bases between them. Here the CDR3 DNA reads TGTGCCAGCAGCTTTGATCTCCGGGACGAGCAGTACTTC. Translation gives CASSFDLRDEQYF.

The chain links TRBV6-1 to TRBJ1-5, with 7 bases identical to TRBD1. CDR1 is MNHNS and CDR2 is SASEGT in the germline V gene. The trim removed 2 bases at V and 4 bases at J, leaving 2 bases unmatched. The CDR3 is 14 amino acids. CDR3 nucleotides: TGTGCCAGCAGTGAAACACAGGGGAATCAGCCCCAGCATTTT. It specifies CASSETQGNQPQHF.

The sample holds one count of this clone. The chain links TRBV30 to TRBJ2-3; TRBD1 agrees at 8 bases. Germline V gene lookup returns CDR1 GTSNPN and CDR2 SVGIG (reference sequence). The CDR3 consists of 15 residues. V was pared by 6 bases and J by 2 bases, with 10 bases of the junction left unmatched. CDR3 bases: TGTGCCTGCACCGATGGGACAGGACCCACAGATACGCAGTATTTT. It encodes CACTDGTGPTDTQYF. Drawing the rest from reference TRBV30 and TRBJ2-3, the complete variable domain is SQTIHQWPATLVQPVGSPLSLECTVEGTSNPNLYWYRQAAGRGLQLLFYSVGIGQISSEVPQNLSASRPQDRQFILSSKKLLLSDSGFYLCACTDGTGPTDTQYFGPGTRLTVL.